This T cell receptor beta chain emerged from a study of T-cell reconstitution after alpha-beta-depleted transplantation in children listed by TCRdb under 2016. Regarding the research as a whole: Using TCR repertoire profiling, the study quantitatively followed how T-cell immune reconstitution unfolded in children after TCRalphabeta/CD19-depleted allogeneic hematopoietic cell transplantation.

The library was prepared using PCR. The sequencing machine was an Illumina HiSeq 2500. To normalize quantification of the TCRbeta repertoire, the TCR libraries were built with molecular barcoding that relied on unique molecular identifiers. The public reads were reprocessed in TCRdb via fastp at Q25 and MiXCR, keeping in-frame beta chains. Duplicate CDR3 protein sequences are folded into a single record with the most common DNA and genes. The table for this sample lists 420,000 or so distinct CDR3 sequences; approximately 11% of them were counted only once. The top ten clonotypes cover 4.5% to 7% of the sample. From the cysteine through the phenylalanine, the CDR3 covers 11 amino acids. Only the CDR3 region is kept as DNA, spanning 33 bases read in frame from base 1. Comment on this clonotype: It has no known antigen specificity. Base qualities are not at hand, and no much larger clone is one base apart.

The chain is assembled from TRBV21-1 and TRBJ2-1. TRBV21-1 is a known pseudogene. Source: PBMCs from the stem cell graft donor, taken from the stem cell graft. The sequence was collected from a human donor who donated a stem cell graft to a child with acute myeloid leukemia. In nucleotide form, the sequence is TGTGCCAGCAGCAAAGGGGATGAGCAGTTCTTC. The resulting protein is CASSKGDEQFF.